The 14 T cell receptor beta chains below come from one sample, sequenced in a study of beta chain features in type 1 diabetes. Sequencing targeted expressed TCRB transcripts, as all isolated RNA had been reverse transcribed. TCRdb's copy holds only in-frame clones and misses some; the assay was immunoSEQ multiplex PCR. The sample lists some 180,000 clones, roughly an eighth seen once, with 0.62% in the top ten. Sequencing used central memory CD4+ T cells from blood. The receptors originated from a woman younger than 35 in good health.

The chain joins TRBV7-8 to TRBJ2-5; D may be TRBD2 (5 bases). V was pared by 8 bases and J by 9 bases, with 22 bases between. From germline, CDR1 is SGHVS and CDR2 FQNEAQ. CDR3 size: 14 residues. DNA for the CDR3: TGTGCCAGCGGGCCCAGCGGAGTCCTCGAGGCCCAGTACTTC. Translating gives CASGPSGVLEAQYF.

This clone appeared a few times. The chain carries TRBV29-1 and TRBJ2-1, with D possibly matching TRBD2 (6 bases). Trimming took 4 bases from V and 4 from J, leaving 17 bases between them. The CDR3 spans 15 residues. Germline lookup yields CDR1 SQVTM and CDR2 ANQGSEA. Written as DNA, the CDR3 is TGCAGCGTTGTCTCCGGAGGAGGGGCTTACAATGAGCAGTTCTTC. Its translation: CSVVSGGGAYNEQFF.

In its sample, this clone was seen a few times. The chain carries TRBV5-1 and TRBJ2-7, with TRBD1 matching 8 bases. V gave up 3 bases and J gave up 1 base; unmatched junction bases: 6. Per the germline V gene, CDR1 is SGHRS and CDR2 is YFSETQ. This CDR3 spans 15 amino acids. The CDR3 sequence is CASSSQGAYSYEQYF. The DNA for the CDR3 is TGCGCCAGCAGCTCCCAGGGGGCCTATTCCTACGAGCAGTACTTC.

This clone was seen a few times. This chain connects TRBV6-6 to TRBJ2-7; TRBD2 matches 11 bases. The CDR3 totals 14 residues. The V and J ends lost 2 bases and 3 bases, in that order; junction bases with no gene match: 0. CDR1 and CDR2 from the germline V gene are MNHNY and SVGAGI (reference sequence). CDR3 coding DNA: TGTGCCAGCAGTTACACTAGCGGGAGCTACGAGCAGTACTTC. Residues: CASSYTSGSYEQYF.

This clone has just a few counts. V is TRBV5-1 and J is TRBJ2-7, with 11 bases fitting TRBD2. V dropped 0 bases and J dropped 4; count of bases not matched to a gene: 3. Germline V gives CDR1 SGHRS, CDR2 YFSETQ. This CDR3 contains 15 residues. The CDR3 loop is CASSLGLAGQYEQYF. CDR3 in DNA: TGCGCCAGCAGCTTGGGACTAGCGGGACAATACGAGCAGTACTTC.

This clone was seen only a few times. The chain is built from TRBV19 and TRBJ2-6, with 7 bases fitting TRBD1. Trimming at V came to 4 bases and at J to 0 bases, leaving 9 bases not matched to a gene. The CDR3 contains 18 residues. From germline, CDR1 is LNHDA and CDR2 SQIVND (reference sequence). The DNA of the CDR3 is TGTGCCAGTAGTACACACTCCGGGACAGCCTCTGGGGCCAACGTCCTGACTTTC. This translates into CASSTHSGTASGANVLTF.

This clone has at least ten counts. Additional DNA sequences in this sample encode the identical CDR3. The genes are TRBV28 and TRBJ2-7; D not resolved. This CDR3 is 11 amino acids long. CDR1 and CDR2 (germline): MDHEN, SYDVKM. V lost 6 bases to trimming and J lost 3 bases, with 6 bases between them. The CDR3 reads CASSSLYEQYF. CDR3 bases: TGTGCCAGCAGCTCTCTCTACGAGCAGTACTTC.

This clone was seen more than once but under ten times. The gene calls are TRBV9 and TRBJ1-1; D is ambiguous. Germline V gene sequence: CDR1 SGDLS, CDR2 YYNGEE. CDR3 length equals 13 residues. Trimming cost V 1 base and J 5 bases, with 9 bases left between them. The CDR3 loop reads CASSVSWQTEAFF. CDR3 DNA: TGTGCCAGCAGCGTATCCTGGCAGACTGAAGCTTTCTTT.

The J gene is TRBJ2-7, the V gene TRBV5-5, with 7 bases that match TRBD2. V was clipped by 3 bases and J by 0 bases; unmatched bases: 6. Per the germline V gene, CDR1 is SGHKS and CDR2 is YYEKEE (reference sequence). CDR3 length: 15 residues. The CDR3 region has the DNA TGTGCCAGCAGCTCCAGCGGGAAGAGCTCCTACGAGCAGTACTTC. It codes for CASSSSGKSSYEQYF.

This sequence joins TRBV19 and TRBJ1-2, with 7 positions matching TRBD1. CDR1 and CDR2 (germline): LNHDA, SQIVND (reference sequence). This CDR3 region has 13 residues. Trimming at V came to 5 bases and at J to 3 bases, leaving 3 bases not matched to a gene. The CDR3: CASSGGTDYGYTF. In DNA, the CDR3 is TGTGCCAGTAGTGGAGGGACAGACTATGGCTACACCTTC.

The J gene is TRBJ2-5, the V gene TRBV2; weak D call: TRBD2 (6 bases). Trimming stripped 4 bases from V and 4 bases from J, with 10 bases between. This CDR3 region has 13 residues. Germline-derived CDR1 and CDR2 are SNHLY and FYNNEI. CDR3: CASSGDWGETQYF. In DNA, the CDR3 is TGTGCCAGCAGTGGGGACTGGGGAGAGACCCAGTACTTC. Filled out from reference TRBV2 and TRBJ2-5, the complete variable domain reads EPEVTQTPSHQVTQMGQEVILRCVPISNHLYFYWYRQILGQKVEFLVSFYNNEISEKSEIFDDQFSVERPDGSNFTLKIRSTKLEDSAMYFCASSGDWGETQYFGPGTRLLVL.

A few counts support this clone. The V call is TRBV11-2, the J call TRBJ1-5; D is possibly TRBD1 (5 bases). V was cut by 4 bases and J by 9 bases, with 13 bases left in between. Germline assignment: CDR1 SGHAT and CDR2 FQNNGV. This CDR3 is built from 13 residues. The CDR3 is CASSSGLVGPQHF. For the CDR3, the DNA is TGTGCCAGCAGCTCGGGACTGGTCGGGCCCCAGCATTTT.

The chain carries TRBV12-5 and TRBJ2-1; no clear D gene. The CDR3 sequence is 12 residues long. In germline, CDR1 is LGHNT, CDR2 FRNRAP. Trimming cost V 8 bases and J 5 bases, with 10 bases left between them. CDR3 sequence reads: CASKDFDNEQFF. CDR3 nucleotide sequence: TGTGCTAGTAAAGACTTCGACAATGAGCAGTTCTTC.

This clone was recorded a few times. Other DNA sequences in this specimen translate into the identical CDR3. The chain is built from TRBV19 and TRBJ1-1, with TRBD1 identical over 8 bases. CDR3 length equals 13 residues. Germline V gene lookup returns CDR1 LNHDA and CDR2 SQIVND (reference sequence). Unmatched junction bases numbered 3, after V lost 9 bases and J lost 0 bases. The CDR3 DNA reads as TGTGCCAGCAGACAGGGGTTGAACACTGAAGCTTTCTTT. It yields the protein CASRQGLNTEAFF. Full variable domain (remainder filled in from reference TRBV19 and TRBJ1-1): DGGITQSPKYLFRKEGQNVTLSCEQNLNHDAMYWYRQDPGQGLRLIYYSQIVNDFQKGDIAEGYSVSREKKESFPLTVTSAQKNPTAFYLCASRQGLNTEAFFGQGTRLTVV.